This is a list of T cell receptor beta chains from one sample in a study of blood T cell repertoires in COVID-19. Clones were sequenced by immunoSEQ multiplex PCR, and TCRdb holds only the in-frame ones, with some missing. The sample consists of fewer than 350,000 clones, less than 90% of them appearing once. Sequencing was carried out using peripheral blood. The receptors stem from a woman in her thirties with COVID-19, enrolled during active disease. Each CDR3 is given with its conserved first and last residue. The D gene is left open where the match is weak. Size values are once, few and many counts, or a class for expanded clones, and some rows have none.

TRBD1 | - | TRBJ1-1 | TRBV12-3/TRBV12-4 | TGTGCCAGCAGTCCCACAGGGGTTGAAGCTTTCTTT | CASSPTGVEAFF
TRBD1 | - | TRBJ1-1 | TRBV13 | TGTGCCAGCAGCTTAGGAACAGGGGCGGAGGGAGCTTTCTTT | CASSLGTGAEGAFF
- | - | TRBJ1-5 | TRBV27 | TGTGCCAGCAGTTTGCTAGGGGAAGGATCTCAGCCCCAGCATTTT | CASSLLGEGSQPQHF
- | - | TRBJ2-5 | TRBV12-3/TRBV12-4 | TGTGCCAGCAGTCCCCCCCCAGGAGAGACCCAGTACTTC | CASSPPPGETQYF
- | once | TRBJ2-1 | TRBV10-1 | TGCGCCAGCAGTGAGACGGGATGGGAGCAGTTCTTC | CASSETGWEQFF
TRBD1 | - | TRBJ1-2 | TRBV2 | TGTGCCAGCACTCTCGGGGACAGGGAGTACTATGGCTACACCTTC | CASTLGDREYYGYTF
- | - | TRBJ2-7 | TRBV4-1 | TGCGCCAGCAGCCAAGATCCGAGGTTTGTCGAGCCCGTTTTATCCGAGCAGTACTTC | CASSQDPRFVEPVLSEQYF
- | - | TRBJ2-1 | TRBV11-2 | TGTGCCAGCACCCCTAGTATTATCAGGAGGAGCTCCTACAATGAGCAGTTCTTC | CASTPSIIRRSSYNEQFF
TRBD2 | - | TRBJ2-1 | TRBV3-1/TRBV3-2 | TGTGCCAGCAGCCAAGATCTTGCGCTAGCGGGTTTTTACAATGAGCAGTTCTTC | CASSQDLALAGFYNEQFF
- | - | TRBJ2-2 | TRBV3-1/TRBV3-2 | TGTGCCAGCAGCCGGGCGGGGCCGGGAACCGGGGAGCTGTTTTTT | CASSRAGPGTGELFF
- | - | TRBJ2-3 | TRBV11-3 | TGTGCCAGCAGCTTAACGGTCGCAGATACGCAGTATTTT | CASSLTVADTQYF
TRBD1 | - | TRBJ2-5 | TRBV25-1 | TGTGCCAGCAGCGCGACAGGGTGGCGGGAGACCCAGTACTTC | CASSATGWRETQYF
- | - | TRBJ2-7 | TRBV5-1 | TGCGCCAGCAGCCCCCCGCCGTCTGGGCCAAAGTCCTACGAGCAGTACTTC | CASSPPPSGPKSYEQYF
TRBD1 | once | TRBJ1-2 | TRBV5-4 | TGTGCCAGCAGCTCCTGGGACAGGGGGCCAGGCTACACCTTC | CASSSWDRGPGYTF
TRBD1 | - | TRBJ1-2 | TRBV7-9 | TGTGCCAGCAGCTTTCAGGGGGCGGTCGGCTACACCTTC | CASSFQGAVGYTF